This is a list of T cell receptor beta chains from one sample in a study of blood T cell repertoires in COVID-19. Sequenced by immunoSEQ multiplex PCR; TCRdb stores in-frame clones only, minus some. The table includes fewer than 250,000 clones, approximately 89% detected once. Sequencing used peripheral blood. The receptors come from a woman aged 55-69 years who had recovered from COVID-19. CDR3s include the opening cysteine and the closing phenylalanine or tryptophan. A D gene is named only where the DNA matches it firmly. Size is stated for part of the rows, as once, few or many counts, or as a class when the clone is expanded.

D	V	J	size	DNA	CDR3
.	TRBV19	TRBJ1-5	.	TGTGCCAGTACGTACAGGGCCATGGGGGTATATAGCAATCAGCCCCAGCATTTT	CASTYRAMGVYSNQPQHF
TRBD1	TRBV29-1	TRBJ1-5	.	TGCAGCGCCAGGACAGGGGACAATCAGCCCCAGCATTTT	CSARTGDNQPQHF
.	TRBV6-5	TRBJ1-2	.	TGTGCCAGCAGTTACGAGCGACGGAATGGCTACACCTTC	CASSYERRNGYTF
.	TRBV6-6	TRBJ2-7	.	TGTGCCAGCAGTCCAGACGGGACCTACGAGCAGTACTTC	CASSPDGTYEQYF
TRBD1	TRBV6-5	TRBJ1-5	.	TGTGCCAGCAGGGGACAGGGGGTCAGTCAGCCCCAGCATTTT	CASRGQGVSQPQHF
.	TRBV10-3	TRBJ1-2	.	TGTGCCATCAGTGGTAGGGGAGGCTACACCTTC	CAISGRGGYTF
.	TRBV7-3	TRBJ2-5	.	TGTGCCAGCAGCTTAAGTCCGAGCTCGGAGACCCAGTACTTC	CASSLSPSSETQYF
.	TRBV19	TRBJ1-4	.	TGTGCCAGTAACACGCTAGGGGCTGAAAAACTGTTTTTT	CASNTLGAEKLFF
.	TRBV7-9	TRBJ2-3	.	TGTGCCAGCAACCCCCCCCTAGCAGTATCTAGCACAGATACGCAGTATTTT	CASNPPLAVSSTDTQYF
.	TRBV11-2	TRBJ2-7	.	TGTGCCAGCAGCTTAGATTCGACGCCACTATCCTACGAGCAGTACTTC	CASSLDSTPLSYEQYF
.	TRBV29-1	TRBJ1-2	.	TGCAGCGCCGAAGGGGGGGGTGGCTACACCTTC	CSAEGGGGYTF
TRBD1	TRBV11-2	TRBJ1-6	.	TGTGCCAGCAGCAACAGGGGGTATAATTCACCCCTCCACTTT	CASSNRGYNSPLHF
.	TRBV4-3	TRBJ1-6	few	TGCGCCAGCAGCCCACATAGGGGCGGGATTATGGCCTATAATTCACCCCTCCACTTT	CASSPHRGGIMAYNSPLHF
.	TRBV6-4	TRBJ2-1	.	TGTGCCAGCAGTGATAGGGGCAGGGCTAGAGAAGCTGAGCAGTTCTTC	CASSDRGRAREAEQFF
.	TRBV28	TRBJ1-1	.	TGTGCCAGCAGTTTCTCAACAGGGAAATCTTGGGGCACTGAAGCTTTCTTT	CASSFSTGKSWGTEAFF
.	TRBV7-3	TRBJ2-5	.	TGTGCCAGCAGCTTAAATGGCCTGTTAGAGACCCAGTACTTC	CASSLNGLLETQYF
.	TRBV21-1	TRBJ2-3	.	TGTGCCAGCAGCAAAGCGAACAGAGCAGATACGCAGTATTTT	CASSKANRADTQYF
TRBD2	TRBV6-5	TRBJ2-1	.	TGTGCCAGCAGGTCCCCCCGGGAGGGCCTCAATGAGCAGTTCTTC	CASRSPREGLNEQFF
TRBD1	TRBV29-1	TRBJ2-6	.	TGCAGCGAACTCCACCGGGACAGTTTTTCTGGGGCCAACGTCCTGACTTTC	CSELHRDSFSGANVLTF
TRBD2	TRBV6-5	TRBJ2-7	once	TGTGCCAGCAGTCGGGGGGGACCGCTCTTTCAGTACTTC	CASSRGGPLFQYF
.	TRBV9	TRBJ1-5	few	TGTGCCAGCAGCCCGGGTAATCAGCCCCAGCATTTT	CASSPGNQPQHF
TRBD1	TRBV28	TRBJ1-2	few	TGTGCCAGCTCCACGAGGGACAGGCATAATGGCTACACCTTC	CASSTRDRHNGYTF
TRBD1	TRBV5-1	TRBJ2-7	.	TGCGCCAGCAGCGGACCGGGACAGTTAACTTACGAGCAGTACTTC	CASSGPGQLTYEQYF
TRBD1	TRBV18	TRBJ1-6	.	TGTGCCAGCTCTCGAGGGACAGGACGGAGCTCCTATAATTCACCCCTCCACTTT	CASSRGTGRSSYNSPLHF
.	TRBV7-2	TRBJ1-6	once	TGTGCCAGCAGCTATGGCAGGGGAAATTCACCCCTCCACTTT	CASSYGRGNSPLHF
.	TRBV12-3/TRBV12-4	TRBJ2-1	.	TGTGCCAGCAGTCAATACAATGAGCAGTTCTTC	CASSQYNEQFF
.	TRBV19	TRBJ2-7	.	TGTGCCGTAGAGACGGGTACCGGATACGAGCAGTACTTC	CAVETGTGYEQYF
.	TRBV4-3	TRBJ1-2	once	TGCGCCAGCAGCCAAGATGGGAGTGTCGGTCGCGGCTACACCTTC	CASSQDGSVGRGYTF
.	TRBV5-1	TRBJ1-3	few	TGCGCCAGCAGCTTGGGGCTCTCTGGAAACACCATATATTTT	CASSLGLSGNTIYF
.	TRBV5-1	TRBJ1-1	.	TGCGCCAGCAGCTTGGACCATACTACTGAAGCTTTCTTT	CASSLDHTTEAFF
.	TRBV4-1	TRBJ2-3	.	TGCGCCAGCAGCCGCCCCGGAGGGGACCTCACGCAGTATTTT	CASSRPGGDLTQYF
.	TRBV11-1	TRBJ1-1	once	TGTGCCAGCAGCCGGGTTCATAGAGGAATCACTGAAGCTTTCTTT	CASSRVHRGITEAFF
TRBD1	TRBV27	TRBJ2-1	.	TGTGCCAGCAGTTCCCCGCCGACAGGGGTCGCCTACAATGAGCAGTTCTTC	CASSSPPTGVAYNEQFF
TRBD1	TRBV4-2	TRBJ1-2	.	TGTGCCAGCAGCCAACGGGACAGGCTGTATGGCTACACCTTC	CASSQRDRLYGYTF
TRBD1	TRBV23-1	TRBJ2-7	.	TGCGCCAGCAGTCAAAACTCGCAGGGGGCAACCTACGAGCAGTACTTC	CASSQNSQGATYEQYF
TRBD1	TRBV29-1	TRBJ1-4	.	TGCAGCGTTTCTGACAGGGGGCCTGAAAAACTGTTTTTT	CSVSDRGPEKLFF
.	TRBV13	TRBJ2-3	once	TGTGCCAGCAGCTTGGGGAACAGGGACACAGATACGCAGTATTTT	CASSLGNRDTDTQYF
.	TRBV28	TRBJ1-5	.	TGTGCCAGCAGTTCACCCCAGCAGCCCCAGCATTTT	CASSSPQQPQHF
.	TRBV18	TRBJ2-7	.	TGTGCCAGCTCACCAGCGGCAGGGATCTACGAGCAGTACTTC	CASSPAAGIYEQYF
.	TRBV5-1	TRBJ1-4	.	TGCGCCAGCAGCTTGGCCCAGGGGACTGAAAAACTGTTTTTT	CASSLAQGTEKLFF
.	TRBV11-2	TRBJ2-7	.	TGTGCCAGCAGCCAAGAGGGAGGCGAGCAGTACTTC	CASSQEGGEQYF
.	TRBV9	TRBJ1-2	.	TGTGCCAGCAGAACCGGGTTGGATGGCTACACCTTC	CASRTGLDGYTF
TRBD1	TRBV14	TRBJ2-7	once	TGTGCCAGCAGCCAATGGACAGGGACCCTACTGGAGCAGTACTTC	CASSQWTGTLLEQYF
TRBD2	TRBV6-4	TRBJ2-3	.	TGTGCCAGCAGGGCTAGCGGGGGCCTGGGTACGCAGTATTTT	CASRASGGLGTQYF
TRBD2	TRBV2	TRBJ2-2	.	TGTGCCAGCAGTGGGACGGGACTAGCCGCCGGGGAGCTGTTTTTT	CASSGTGLAAGELFF
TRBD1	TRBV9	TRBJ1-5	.	TGTGCCAGTAACCGGGACAGGAATCAGCCCCAGCATTTT	CASNRDRNQPQHF